These T cell receptor beta chains were read from a single sample in a study of blood T cells in healthy people across ages. TCRdb redid the calling of the 5' RACE reads with MiXCR, one entry per CDR3 protein. This table holds under 2,000,000 distinct CDR3 sequences, roughly 52% found once. Sequencing was carried out using blood. Receptors originate from a woman between 40 and 50 years old in good health. Both conserved end residues are part of each CDR3. The D gene is left open where the match is weak. A clone size is listed for some rows: how often the clone was seen (once, few, many), or a class if it is expanded.

TRBJ2-5 TRBD1 TRBV6-5 14 - CASTPGQGVRTQYF TGTGCCAGCACCCCGGGACAGGGGGTAAGGACCCAGTACTTC
TRBJ2-5 - TRBV15 12 few CATRGSQETQYF TGTGCCACCCGGGGGAGCCAGGAGACCCAGTACTTC
TRBJ2-5 - TRBV4-3 14 few CASSQTTRGETQYF TGCGCCAGCAGCCAGACGACTAGAGGAGAGACCCAGTACTTC
TRBJ2-5 TRBD2 TRBV6-6 17 few CASSSYTSGVRQETQYF TGTGCCAGCAGTTCCTACACTAGCGGGGTTCGGCAAGAGACCCAGTACTTC
TRBJ1-1 TRBD1 TRBV7-2 17 - CASSLGGTGAANTEAFF TGTGCCAGCAGCTTAGGAGGGACAGGGGCCGCGAACACTGAAGCTTTCTTT
TRBJ2-6 TRBD1 TRBV28 18 - CASSSQQGALGGANVLTF TGTGCCAGCAGTTCGCAACAGGGGGCCCTGGGTGGGGCCAACGTCCTGACTTTC
TRBJ1-2 TRBD1 TRBV2 16 - CASSGTGGYRSYGYTF TGTGCCAGCAGCGGGACAGGGGGCTATCGGAGCTATGGCTACACCTTC
TRBJ2-5 - TRBV4-3 15 - CASSQDGQDQETQYF TGCGCCAGCAGCCAAGATGGGCAGGACCAAGAGACCCAGTACTTC
TRBJ1-2 - TRBV3-1 15 - CASSPTPGPNYGYTF TGTGCCAGCAGCCCAACCCCGGGACCCAACTATGGTTACACCTTC
TRBJ1-6 - TRBV11-2 17 - CASSLGKRATEGSPLHF TGTGCCAGCAGCTTAGGAAAACGGGCCACGGAAGGATCACCCCTCCACTTT
TRBJ2-3 - TRBV7-9 19 - CASSYPPGGRLASTDTQYF TGTGCCAGCAGCTACCCTCCGGGGGGCCGATTGGCTAGCACAGATACGCAGTATTTT
TRBJ2-5 TRBD1 TRBV6-2/TRBV6-3 16 - CASRRNHRGSGETQYF TGTGCCAGCAGAAGAAACCACAGGGGTTCGGGGGAGACCCAGTACTTC
TRBJ2-1 TRBD2 TRBV29-1 13 few CSVLAGAYNEQFF TGCAGCGTTCTAGCGGGAGCCTACAATGAGCAGTTCTTC
TRBJ1-1 TRBD1 TRBV29-1 16 few CSVEGGPGTAITEAFF TGCAGCGTTGAAGGGGGGCCCGGGACAGCGATCACTGAAGCTTTCTTT
TRBJ1-6 - TRBV7-9 18 - CASTSKEIGKRGNSPLHF TGTGCCAGCACCTCTAAGGAGATAGGAAAGAGAGGAAATTCACCCCTCCACTTT
TRBJ1-1 - TRBV6-6 16 - CASSYQNRAGTTEAFF TGTGCCAGCAGTTACCAGAACAGGGCCGGTACCACTGAAGCTTTCTTT
TRBJ1-2 - TRBV20-1 15 - CSARQLGGAGYGYTF TGCAGTGCTAGGCAGCTGGGGGGGGCGGGCTATGGCTACACCTTC
TRBJ2-5 - TRBV19 12 - CASNIDPQTQYF TGTGCCAGTAATATAGACCCACAGACCCAGTACTTC
TRBJ2-3 - TRBV4-3 13 - CASSRAVQHTQYF TGCGCCAGCAGCCGGGCGGTACAACATACGCAGTATTTT
TRBJ2-5 - TRBV6-5 16 few CASSWNTGGGAETQYF TGTGCCAGCAGTTGGAATACAGGAGGTGGGGCAGAGACCCAGTACTTC
TRBJ2-6 - TRBV6-5 15 - CASRGTASGANVLTF TGTGCCAGCAGAGGGACCGCCTCTGGGGCCAACGTCCTGACTTTC
TRBJ2-7 - TRBV14 19 - CASSQDVGGAGSSYNEQYF TGTGCCAGCAGCCAAGATGTGGGCGGAGCGGGCTCCTCCTACAATGAGCAGTACTTC
TRBJ2-1 - TRBV5-1 16 - CASSTSTGTSYNEQFF TGCGCCAGCAGCACATCTACAGGAACATCCTACAATGAGCAGTTCTTC
TRBJ2-3 - TRBV9 14 - CASSVVTDTDTQYF TGTGCCAGCAGCGTAGTCACGGACACAGATACGCAGTATTTT
TRBJ2-3 TRBD1 TRBV28 15 - CTSSLPGTGKDTQYF TGTACCAGCAGTCTTCCCGGGACAGGGAAAGATACGCAGTATTTT
TRBJ2-1 - TRBV10-1 15 once CASSEAPQGRDEQFF TGCGCCAGCAGTGAGGCCCCGCAGGGGAGAGATGAGCAGTTCTTC
TRBJ2-5 TRBD2 TRBV7-8 14 - CASSVAGHQETQYF TGTGCCAGCAGCGTAGCGGGCCATCAAGAGACCCAGTACTTC
TRBJ2-7 - TRBV12-3/TRBV12-4 13 many CASSLETTYEQYF TGTGCCAGCAGTTTGGAAACGACCTACGAGCAGTACTTC
TRBJ2-7 - TRBV7-9 16 - CASSSEQGEPYNEQYF TGTGCCAGCAGCTCCGAACAGGGCGAACCCTACAATGAGCAGTACTTC
TRBJ2-3 - TRBV28 16 - CASSLSLSQSTDTQYF TGTGCCAGCAGTTTATCTCTCAGTCAAAGCACAGATACGCAGTATTTT
TRBJ2-5 - TRBV4-3 15 - CASSQEWGTGETQYF TGCGCCAGCAGCCAAGAGTGGGGGACGGGGGAGACCCAGTACTTC
TRBJ2-3 TRBD1 TRBV29-1 15 - CSVGGGQGHTDTQYF TGCAGCGTTGGAGGGGGACAGGGTCACACAGATACGCAGTATTTT
TRBJ2-5 - TRBV29-1 12 few CGVVILQETQYF TGCGGCGTGGTTATCCTACAAGAGACCCAGTACTTC
TRBJ2-7 - TRBV7-2 12 few CASSFPGAGQYF TGTGCCAGCAGCTTTCCGGGAGCAGGGCAGTACTTC
TRBJ2-1 TRBD1 TRBV3-1 16 few CASSQVRDSLDNEQFF TGTGCCAGCAGCCAGGTACGGGACAGTCTAGACAATGAGCAGTTCTTC
TRBJ2-7 - TRBV20-1 11 few CSGPGDYEQYF TGCAGTGGACCAGGAGACTACGAGCAGTACTTC
TRBJ1-2 - TRBV4-3 17 - CASSQDYSDLGNYGYTF TGCGCCAGCAGCCAAGATTACAGTGACCTGGGGAACTATGGCTACACCTTC
TRBJ2-1 TRBD2 TRBV7-3 17 few CASSSQSSGASYNEQFF TGTGCCAGCAGCTCACAATCTAGCGGGGCATCCTACAATGAGCAGTTCTTC
TRBJ2-4 - TRBV5-1 13 - CASSSVGQAVQYF TGCGCCAGCAGCTCGGTGGGGCAGGCGGTCCAGTACTTC
TRBJ2-1 - TRBV12-3/TRBV12-4 14 - CASRPNQGVVEQFF TGTGCCAGCAGGCCCAACCAGGGAGTGGTTGAGCAGTTCTTC
TRBJ2-1 - TRBV9 15 - CASSVDGGINNEQFF TGTGCCAGCAGCGTGGATGGGGGAATTAACAATGAGCAGTTCTTC
TRBJ1-5 - TRBV20-1 12 - CSAGAVHQPQHF TGCAGTGCTGGTGCGGTCCATCAGCCCCAGCATTTT
TRBJ2-4 - TRBV20-1 14 few CSAPVLSRRNIQYF TGCAGTGCTCCTGTCTTGTCCCGGCGGAACATTCAGTACTTC
TRBJ2-3 - TRBV2 14 few CASSLPGHTDTQYF TGTGCCAGCAGTCTTCCCGGACACACAGATACGCAGTATTTT
TRBJ2-5 - TRBV7-6 15 - CASSLTGGEMETQYF TGTGCCAGCAGCTTAACCGGGGGAGAGATGGAGACCCAGTACTTC
TRBJ2-3 TRBD2 TRBV7-2 19 few CASSFPSGGIPNTSDTQYF TGTGCCAGCAGCTTCCCTAGCGGGGGGATCCCTAACACCTCAGATACGCAGTATTTT